The 29 T cell receptor beta chains below were found in one sample sequenced in a study of blood T cell repertoires in COVID-19. Some clones are missing from TCRdb's copy, which holds only in-frame ones; the method was immunoSEQ multiplex PCR. The table includes approximately 84,000 clones, 80% detected once. Sequenced sample: peripheral blood. These receptors originate from a human donor in a cohort sampled during active COVID-19.

The chain carries TRBV18 and TRBJ2-4; D may be TRBD2 (6 bases). Germline V lookup: CDR1 KGHSH, CDR2 LQKENI. The CDR3 consists of 14 residues. The V gene lost 3 bases and the J gene lost 7 bases, with 13 bases spanning the gap. CDR3 in DNA: TGTGCCAGCTCACCCGACACGGAGGGCAACATTCAGTACTTC. Amino acid sequence: CASSPDTEGNIQYF.

The V gene is TRBV6-5, the J gene TRBJ1-1; a weak D match, TRBD1 (6 bases). Trimming cost V 8 bases and J 4 bases, with 17 bases left between them. Germline V lookup: CDR1 MNHEY, CDR2 SVGAGI. CDR3 length: 14 residues. For the CDR3, the DNA is TGTGCCAGCGAGAGGGGGTCTGGTAGCACTGAAGCTTTCTTT. Amino acids: CASERGSGSTEAFF.

This chain uses TRBV9 with TRBJ2-1; 8 bases are shared with TRBD1. The CDR3 spans 18 residues. J was trimmed by 4 bases and V by 4 bases; bases with no gene match: 16. Germline CDR1 is SGDLS and CDR2 is YYNGEE. CDR3 residues: CASSPRGGGTGKYNEQFF. In DNA form, the CDR3 reads TGTGCCAGCAGCCCCCGAGGTGGTGGGACAGGCAAGTACAATGAGCAGTTCTTC.

The J gene is TRBJ1-2, the V gene TRBV5-1; D gene uncertain. The CDR3 length is 15 residues. Germline CDR1 reads SGHRS; CDR2 reads YFSETQ. V lost 0 bases to trimming and J lost 4 bases, with 13 bases between them. In nucleotides, the CDR3 is TGCGCCAGCAGCTTGGCGTTGACGGAGACCTATGGCTACACCTTC. Translated, it gives CASSLALTETYGYTF.

The chain has TRBV7-3 and TRBJ2-7; 7 positions match TRBD1. V trimming: 4 bases; J trimming: 2 bases; junction bases outside the gene matches: 8. Germline V lookup: CDR1 SGHTA, CDR2 FQGTGA. This CDR3 contains 15 residues. CDR3 bases: TGTGCCAGCAGCTCCGGACAGGTGGGGCCCTACGAGCAGTACTTC. This encodes CASSSGQVGPYEQYF.

V is TRBV28 and J is TRBJ2-7; perhaps TRBD2 as D (6 bases). From germline, CDR1 is MDHEN and CDR2 SYDVKM. The V end was cut by 6 bases, the J end by 6 bases, with 21 bases between. This CDR3 contains 15 residues. CDR3 sequence: CASRTGSLVASEQYF. The CDR3 nucleotides are TGTGCCAGCAGAACCGGGAGCTTAGTGGCGAGCGAGCAGTACTTC.

The rearrangement uses TRBV5-1 and TRBJ2-2, with 7 bases aligning to TRBD2. Germline V gene data show CDR1 as SGHRS and CDR2 as YFSETQ. Trimming cost V 5 bases and J 0 bases; bases outside gene matches: 1. This CDR3 spans 14 amino acids. CDR3 amino acids: CASRAGANTGELFF. The CDR3 DNA sequence: TGCGCCAGCAGGGCGGGAGCGAACACCGGGGAGCTGTTTTTT. The full variable domain, with the rest looked up from reference TRBV5-1 and TRBJ2-2, is KAGVTQTPRYLIKTRGQQVTLSCSPISGHRSVSWYQQTPGQGLQFLFEYFSETQRNKGNFPGRFSGRQFSNSRSEMNVSTLELGDSALYLCASRAGANTGELFFGEGSRLTVL.

The chain joins TRBV7-2 to TRBJ2-5, with unresolved D. The length of the CDR3 is 14 residues. V was clipped by 0 bases and J by 5 bases, with 10 bases between them. The germline V gene encodes CDR1 SGHTA and CDR2 FQGNSA. As DNA, the CDR3 is TGTGCCAGCAGCTTAGCGGGCCCACAGGAGACCCAGTACTTC. It translates to CASSLAGPQETQYF. Together with reference TRBV7-2 and TRBJ2-5, the CDR3 gives the full variable domain: GAGVSQSPSNKVTEKGKDVELRCDPISGHTALYWYRQSLGQGLEFLIYFQGNSAPDKSGLPSDRFSAERTGGSVSTLTIQRTQQEDSAVYLCASSLAGPQETQYFGPGTRLLVL.

This clone was recorded once. The chain is built from TRBV2 and TRBJ2-3, with D perhaps matching TRBD2 (8 bases). V lost 4 bases and J lost 4, with 12 bases in between. The CDR3 is made up of 14 amino acids. Germline V gives CDR1 SNHLY, CDR2 FYNNEI. The CDR3 nucleotides read TGTGCCAGCAGTGGCGGGGGGACAGCAGATACGCAGTATTTT. Translated, it gives CASSGGGTADTQYF.

The rearrangement joins TRBV28 to TRBJ1-1, with D perhaps TRBD1 (5 bases). Germline V lookup: CDR1 MDHEN, CDR2 SYDVKM. Trimming removed 7 bases from V and 4 bases from J, with 19 bases in between. The CDR3 runs to 15 residues. DNA for the CDR3: TGTGCCAGCATCAGCGCGGGGGGGGACGGCACTGAAGCTTTCTTT. Its translation is CASISAGGDGTEAFF.

The chain carries TRBV28 and TRBJ2-1, with 15 bases aligning to TRBD2. Trimming took 6 bases from V and 8 from J; bases not matched to a gene: 8. CDR1 is MDHEN, CDR2 SYDVKM, per germline. This CDR3 has 16 amino acids. CDR3 sequence reads: CASSSGLAGGFDEQFF. The CDR3 DNA follows: TGTGCCAGCAGCTCCGGACTAGCGGGAGGGTTCGATGAGCAGTTCTTC.

The chain combines TRBV19 with TRBJ2-1, with 9 bases aligning to TRBD2. Germline CDR1 and CDR2: LNHDA and SQIVND (reference sequence). After removal of 4 bases from V and 7 bases from J, the junction contained 5 bases not matched to a gene. This CDR3 has 14 residues. CDR3 in amino acids: CASSTSGRRNEQFF. CDR3 nucleotide sequence: TGTGCCAGTAGTACCAGCGGGAGGAGGAATGAGCAGTTCTTC.

The genes are TRBV3-1 (or the pseudogene TRBV3-2) and TRBJ2-7, with a tentative D call TRBD2 (6 bases). Germline lookup yields CDR1 LGHDT and CDR2 YNNKEL (reference sequence). Trimming took off 4 bases at V and 6 bases at J, with 16 bases between the two ends. The CDR3 contains 14 residues. The DNA of the CDR3 is TGTGCCAGCAGCCCGGGGCCTGGCGGGACCGAGCAGTACTTC. This sequence encodes CASSPGPGGTEQYF.

The chain recombines TRBV3-1 (or the pseudogene TRBV3-2) with TRBJ1-5; D ambiguous. There are 15 residues in the CDR3. V dropped 4 bases and J dropped 7 bases, with 17 bases sitting between them. Germline CDR1 and CDR2: LGHDT and YNNKEL (reference sequence). Here the CDR3 DNA reads TGTGCCAGCAGCCCAGATGGGCACCTCGCCCAGCCCCAGCATTTT. It specifies CASSPDGHLAQPQHF.

This clone was observed a handful of times. The rearrangement uses TRBV5-1 and TRBJ2-3, with 9 bases that match TRBD1. Looked up from germline, CDR1 is SGHRS and CDR2 is YFSETQ. Trimming took 0 bases from V and 0 from J; bases not matched to a gene: 5. The CDR3 is 17 amino acids. The CDR3 protein is CASSLDGQGSSTDTQYF. The CDR3 DNA sequence: TGCGCCAGCAGCTTGGACGGACAGGGGTCGAGCACAGATACGCAGTATTTT. Using reference TRBV5-1 and TRBJ2-3 for the parts outside the CDR3, the full variable domain is KAGVTQTPRYLIKTRGQQVTLSCSPISGHRSVSWYQQTPGQGLQFLFEYFSETQRNKGNFPGRFSGRQFSNSRSEMNVSTLELGDSALYLCASSLDGQGSSTDTQYFGPGTRLTVL.

The chain uses TRBV2 and TRBJ2-7; D uncertain. The V and J ends lost 11 bases and 2 bases respectively, with 19 bases between them. The CDR3 has 14 amino acids. From germline, CDR1 is SNHLY and CDR2 FYNNEI. The CDR3 region has the DNA TGTGCCGGCAAATTTTTCGAACAAGCCTACGAGCAGTACTTC. Translated, it gives CAGKFFEQAYEQYF.

This chain connects TRBV28 to TRBJ1-5, with 8 bases aligning to TRBD1. The CDR3 is 14 residues long. V was clipped by 7 bases and J by 11 bases; unmatched bases: 13. Germline V CDR1 and CDR2: MDHEN, SYDVKM. The CDR3 nucleotides are TGTGCCAGCACCCGGGGACAGGCGGGTCGGGCCCAGCATTTT. Amino acids: CASTRGQAGRAQHF.

The V call is TRBV27, the J call TRBJ1-5; the match to TRBD1 covers 8 bases. The length of the CDR3 is 14 residues. Germline-derived CDR1 and CDR2 are MNHEY and SMNVEV (reference sequence). The J segment lost 4 bases and the V segment lost 6 bases, leaving 5 bases of the junction unmatched. The CDR3 sequence is CASRRTGFNQPQHF. The CDR3 bases are TGTGCCAGCAGGCGGACAGGGTTTAATCAGCCCCAGCATTTT.

The J gene is TRBJ2-5, the V gene TRBV2, with 12 bases identical to TRBD2. Germline trimming cut 7 bases from V and 5 bases from J; bases unmatched to any gene: 11. The CDR3 sequence is 16 residues long. Per the germline V gene, CDR1 is SNHLY and CDR2 is FYNNEI. The CDR3 region has the DNA TGTGCCAGCACGGTCCTAGCGGGAGGGCGGGGGGAGACCCAGTACTTC. Translation: CASTVLAGGRGETQYF.

Only one count was recorded for this clone. The V and J genes are TRBV2 and TRBJ2-1, with 9 nucleotides matching TRBD2. Germline V gene data show CDR1 as SNHLY and CDR2 as FYNNEI. Trimming removed 2 bases from V and 5 bases from J; junction bases left unmatched: 4. The CDR3 spans 15 residues. The CDR3 reads CASSERLAVNNEQFF. Written as DNA, the CDR3 is TGTGCCAGCAGTGAAAGACTAGCGGTGAACAATGAGCAGTTCTTC. Full variable domain (rest looked up from reference TRBV2 and TRBJ2-1): EPEVTQTPSHQVTQMGQEVILRCVPISNHLYFYWYRQILGQKVEFLVSFYNNEISEKSEIFDDQFSVERPDGSNFTLKIRSTKLEDSAMYFCASSERLAVNNEQFFGPGTRLTVL.

The rearrangement links TRBV10-2 to TRBJ2-4; possible D gene TRBD2, 5 bases. CDR1 WSHSY and CDR2 SAAADI come from the germline V gene. This CDR3 is built from 16 residues. The ends were cut back, 2 bases at V and 0 bases at J, with 11 bases in the middle. The CDR3 DNA reads as TGCGCCAGCAGTGAGCTGGGGAGCGTAGCCAAAAACATTCAGTACTTC. This encodes CASSELGSVAKNIQYF.

In this sample, this clone turned up a few times. The V and J genes are TRBV7-9 and TRBJ2-7, with 9 positions matching TRBD1. The CDR3 has 14 residues. Germline V gene data show CDR1 as SEHNR and CDR2 as FQNEAQ (reference sequence). J gave up 4 bases and V 4 bases, and 5 bases lay outside the gene matches. The CDR3 sequence is CASSYTGTGYEQYF. The CDR3 nucleotides are TGTGCCAGCAGCTACACCGGGACAGGGTACGAGCAGTACTTC. The full variable domain, in which reference TRBV7-9 and TRBJ2-7 provide the parts outside the CDR3, is DTGVSQNPRHKITKRGQNVTFRCDPISEHNRLYWYRQTLGQGPEFLTYFQNEAQLEKSRLLSDRFSAERPKGSFSTLEIQRTEQGDSAMYLCASSYTGTGYEQYFGPGTRLTVT.

The chain recombines TRBV28 with TRBJ2-1; D not resolved. Trimming cost V 8 bases and J 4 bases, with 9 bases left between them. Germline V gives CDR1 MDHEN, CDR2 SYDVKM. This CDR3 is built from 12 residues. The CDR3: CASFTEYNEQFF. CDR3 coding DNA: TGTGCCAGCTTTACAGAATACAATGAGCAGTTCTTC.

The rearrangement links TRBV19 to TRBJ1-4; the match to TRBD1 covers 7 bases. V was pared by 3 bases and J by 5 bases, with 6 bases of the junction left unmatched. The CDR3 has 15 amino acids. Germline V gene sequence: CDR1 LNHDA, CDR2 SQIVND (reference sequence). The CDR3 is CASSIGTVYNEKLFF. DNA for the CDR3: TGTGCCAGTAGTATTGGGACAGTTTACAATGAAAAACTGTTTTTT.

Comment on this clone: Other DNA sequences of this sample code for an identical CDR3. The rearrangement links TRBV7-2 to TRBJ2-3, with 7 bases that match TRBD1. Germline V gene sequence: CDR1 SGHTA, CDR2 FQGNSA. The ends lost 1 base at V and 5 bases at J; junction bases unmatched: 9. CDR3 length: 16 residues. The CDR3 protein is CASSLVRTGGIDTQYF. CDR3 DNA: TGTGCCAGCAGCTTAGTCCGGACAGGAGGTATAGATACGCAGTATTTT.

The V gene is TRBV6-1, the J gene TRBJ1-1; 10 bases agree with TRBD1. The CDR3 sequence is 18 residues long. CDR1 is MNHNS, CDR2 SASEGT, per germline. The trim removed 2 bases at V and 1 base at J, leaving 10 bases unmatched. CDR3 residues: CASSELRQGADRNTEAFF. CDR3 nucleotide sequence: TGTGCCAGCAGTGAACTCCGACAGGGGGCGGATAGGAACACTGAAGCTTTCTTT.

The chain recombines TRBV19 with TRBJ1-4, with D perhaps TRBD1 (6 bases). The V and J ends lost 5 bases and 5 bases respectively, with 12 bases between them. The CDR3 contains 14 residues. The germline gives CDR1 LNHDA, CDR2 SQIVND (reference sequence). The DNA for the CDR3 is TGTGCCAGTAGTTTCGGGACACCCAATGAAAAACTGTTTTTT. Translating gives CASSFGTPNEKLFF.

The table lists this clone with a count of one. The chain couples TRBV27 to TRBJ1-2; 7 bases fit TRBD1. The germline CDR1 and CDR2 sequences are MNHEY and SMNVEV (reference sequence). The ends lost 3 bases at V and 3 bases at J; junction bases unmatched: 4. The CDR3 spans 14 residues. In DNA, the CDR3 is TGTGCCAGCAGTTTCCCCCAGGGGGACTATGGCTACACCTTC. It codes for CASSFPQGDYGYTF.

The V call is TRBV4-2, the J call TRBJ1-3, with D perhaps matching TRBD1 (6 bases). V was trimmed by 4 bases and J by 0 bases, leaving 13 bases between them. This CDR3 is 16 amino acids long. Germline lookup yields CDR1 LGHNA and CDR2 YNFKEQ. CDR3 DNA: TGTGCCAGCAGCCGACAGACAGGTAGCTCTGGAAACACCATATATTTT. This encodes CASSRQTGSSGNTIYF.